These 27 T cell receptor beta chains originate from one sample sequenced in a study of T-cell reconstitution after alpha-beta-depleted transplantation in children (dated by TCRdb to 2016 to 2017). Receptor amplification or capture employed PCR. The sequencer listed for this sample is Illumina HiSeq 2500. Molecular barcoding was employed in the preparation of TCR libraries, with unique molecular identifiers being used to normalize TCRbeta repertoire quantification. The raw public data were reprocessed by TCRdb itself: fastp quality trimming at Q25, MiXCR clonotype calling, in-frame beta chains only. Each record represents a unique CDR3 protein, reported with the most common genes and DNA among its rows. The sample profile shows more than 45,000 distinct CDR3 sequences; 52% of them were found once. Of the sample, 35% to 40% is held by the ten largest clones. This specimen's treatment or condition label, per the study, means: allogeneic hematopoietic cell transplantation with graft depleted of TCRalphabeta T cells and CD19 B cells.

The sample was peripheral blood, taken before TCRalphabeta/CD19-depleted stem cell transplant. The receptor set was obtained from a boy younger than two with SCID, due to receive a stem cell transplant.

This chain uses TRBV4-3 with TRBJ2-7; 9 bases fit TRBD1. Germline CDR1 LGHNA, CDR2 YSLEER. V lost 2 bases and J lost 3; bases outside the gene matches: 5. This CDR3 region has 15 residues. Here the CDR3 reads CASSQTGQGRYEQYF. In nucleotides, the CDR3 is TGCGCCAGCAGCCAAACGGGACAGGGTCGCTACGAGCAGTACTTC.

This sequence joins TRBV7-2 and TRBJ1-1; D remains unclear. Germline lookup yields CDR1 SGHTA and CDR2 FQGNSA. With 1 base removed from V and 8 bases from J, the gap between germline ends came to 11 bases. The CDR3 spans 13 residues. The CDR3 sequence is CASSLELRPEAFF. CDR3 nucleotide sequence: TGTGCCAGCAGCTTAGAGTTGCGGCCCGAAGCTTTCTTT.

This clonotype has a single count. The genes are TRBV6-4 and TRBJ1-2; possible D gene TRBD1, 5 bases. Per the germline V gene, CDR1 is MRHNA and CDR2 is SNTAGT. CDR3 length equals 13 residues. V was trimmed by 4 bases and J by 8 bases, leaving 14 bases between them. CDR3 sequence reads: CASSGAGMEGYTF. CDR3 nucleotide sequence: TGTGCCAGCAGTGGGGCAGGGATGGAAGGCTACACCTTC.

This clonotype was observed a single time. CDR3 DNA: TGTGCCAGCAGCGAACCCCTCGTGAGCGGGAGCTCCTACAATGAGCAGTTCTTC. Translating gives CASSEPLVSGSSYNEQFF. The chain combines TRBV9 with TRBJ2-1, with 8 bases lining up with TRBD2. The CDR3 is 18 residues long. Germline V gene data show CDR1 as SGDLS and CDR2 as YYNGEE. V lost 3 bases to trimming and J lost 0 bases; unmatched junction nucleotides: 11.

V is TRBV20-1 and J is TRBJ2-1, with 7 bases lining up with TRBD2. Germline CDR1 is DFQATT and CDR2 is SNEGSKA (reference sequence). This CDR3 region has 14 residues. J was trimmed by 9 bases and V by 6 bases; bases with no gene match: 14. CDR3 in DNA: TGCAGTGCCGACGGAGGGAGCGGGGAGGGTGAGCAGTTCTTC. It translates to CSADGGSGEGEQFF.

This clonotype was found a few times. At one end, the junction sequence differs from germline, possibly due to a read error. V is TRBV7-7 and J is TRBJ2-3; the D is unclear. This CDR3 is 14 amino acids long. CDR1 SSHAT and CDR2 FNYEAQ come from the germline V gene (reference sequence). The CDR3 nucleotides read TGTGCTAGCAGCCCCGGACGGTCTGGTGATACGCAGTATTTT. Translation: CASSPGRSGDTQYF.

DNA of the CDR3: TGCGCCAGCAGCCAACTAGCGGGGGTCAACACCGGGGAGCTGTTTTTT. This codes for CASSQLAGVNTGELFF. This chain connects TRBV4-3 to TRBJ2-2; 10 bases are shared with TRBD2. The CDR3 contains 16 residues. The V segment lost 2 bases and the J segment 2 bases; nucleotides outside the gene matches: 2. Germline CDR1 and CDR2: LGHNA and YSLEER.

This CDR3 reads CASSYRWDEQFF. For the CDR3, the DNA is TGTGCCAGCAGTTATCGGTGGGATGAGCAGTTCTTC. The chain recombines TRBV6-2 or TRBV6-3 with TRBJ2-1; D is uncertain. CDR1 is MNHEY and CDR2 is SVGEGT in the germline V gene. V gave up 3 bases and J gave up 8 bases, with 8 bases separating them. The CDR3 loop spans 12 amino acids.

This clonotype was counted ten times or more. This rearrangement joins TRBV7-9 to TRBJ1-1; maybe TRBD1 (6 bases). The CDR3 totals 13 residues. CDR1 is SEHNR and CDR2 is FQNEAQ in the germline V gene (reference sequence). Between the trimmed V and J ends, which lost 8 bases and 5 bases, there was a span of 15 bases. CDR3 bases: TGTGCCAGCGGAACTCAGGGGATTACTGAAGCTTTCTTT. Its protein product is CASGTQGITEAFF.

This clonotype appeared many times. The chain couples TRBV20-1 to TRBJ1-1, with a possible D match to TRBD1 (5 bases). This CDR3 spans 13 amino acids. V was shortened by 1 base and J by 11 bases, with 17 bases between the two germline ends. CDR1 is DFQATT, CDR2 SNEGSKA, per germline (reference sequence). The CDR3: CSARGGTVFGAFF. In DNA, the CDR3 is TGCAGTGCTAGAGGGGGCACGGTTTTTGGCGCTTTCTTT.

This clonotype has a count of ten or more. The chain uses TRBV5-1 and TRBJ2-7; D possibly corresponds to TRBD1 (6 bases). This CDR3 comprises 18 residues. Trimming left V 0 bases short and J 0 bases short, with 19 bases between. Germline V lookup: CDR1 SGHRS, CDR2 YFSETQ. CDR3 loop: CASSLGIQGSLPSYEQYF. The CDR3 bases are TGCGCCAGCAGCTTGGGCATTCAGGGGTCACTCCCCTCCTACGAGCAGTACTTC.

The chain joins TRBV3-1 to TRBJ1-2; D ambiguous. Germline CDR1 is LGHDT and CDR2 is YNNKEL (reference sequence). Trimming took off 5 bases at V and 2 bases at J, with 9 bases between the two ends. This CDR3 region has 13 residues. The CDR3 region is CASSFRSNYGYTF. In nucleotides, the CDR3 is TGTGCCAGCAGCTTTCGGTCGAACTATGGCTACACCTTC. Combining the CDR3 with reference TRBV3-1 and TRBJ1-2 gives the whole variable domain DTAVSQTPKYLVTQMGNDKSIKCEQNLGHDTMYWYKQDSKKFLKIMFSYNNKELIINETVPNRFSPKSPDKAHLNLHINSLELGDSAVYFCASSFRSNYGYTFGSGTRLTVV.

This sequence joins TRBV18 and TRBJ1-1, with D maybe TRBD1 (5 bases). Looked up from germline, CDR1 is KGHSH and CDR2 is LQKENI. V was clipped by 5 bases and J by 4 bases, with 14 bases between them. CDR3 size: 14 residues. CDR3: CASSAESGGTEAFF. CDR3 nucleotides: TGTGCCAGCTCAGCAGAGTCCGGGGGCACTGAAGCTTTCTTT.

This clonotype was picked up a small number of times. J is TRBJ2-7 and V is TRBV6-6, with a tentative D call TRBD2 (5 bases). Trimming removed 8 bases from V and 4 bases from J, with 6 bases in between. The CDR3 is made up of 10 amino acids. Per the germline V gene, CDR1 is MNHNY and CDR2 is SVGAGI (reference sequence). CDR3 region: CASEGYEQYF. CDR3 DNA sequence: TGTGCCAGCGAGGGATACGAGCAGTACTTC.

This clonotype has only a few counts. The chain recombines TRBV12-3 or TRBV12-4 with TRBJ1-4; D is ambiguous. CDR3 length: 17 amino acids. Between the trimmed V and J ends, which lost 6 bases and 0 bases, there was a span of 17 bases. The CDR3 bases are TGTGCCAGCAGACCCGGCCAGTCAGTTGCAACTAATGAAAAACTGTTTTTT. The encoded protein is CASRPGQSVATNEKLFF.

The chain recombines TRBV5-1 with TRBJ1-1; D is unresolved. Per the germline V gene, CDR1 is SGHRS and CDR2 is YFSETQ. The CDR3 runs to 15 residues. Trimming stripped 0 bases from V and 0 bases from J, with 9 bases between. The CDR3 region has the DNA TGCGCCAGCAGCTTGGTGGGCGGTATGAACACTGAAGCTTTCTTT. Translating gives CASSLVGGMNTEAFF.

This chain connects TRBV11-2 to TRBJ2-3; possible D gene TRBD2, 6 bases. The CDR3 has 16 amino acids. Germline V lookup: CDR1 SGHAT, CDR2 FQNNGV. Trimming cost V 5 bases and J 4 bases, with 19 bases left between them. The CDR3 region has the DNA TGTGCCAGCAGCCCCGGGACTCTTGTCGTCGCAGATACGCAGTATTTT. Protein sequence: CASSPGTLVVADTQYF.

This clonotype has a handful of counts. V gene TRBV20-1 combines with J gene TRBJ2-6, with 14 nucleotides matching TRBD2. Germline lookup yields CDR1 DFQATT and CDR2 SNEGSKA (reference sequence). V lost 5 bases, J lost 2 bases, and 2 bases stayed unmatched. The CDR3 is 16 amino acids. CDR3 residues: CSAGGLAGAGANVLTF. CDR3 bases: TGCAGTGCTGGGGGACTAGCGGGGGCTGGGGCCAACGTCCTGACTTTC.

This clonotype is a singleton in its sample. CDR3 region: CASTGTGTYEQYF. CDR3 sequence (DNA): TGTGCCAGCACTGGGACAGGTACCTACGAGCAGTACTTC. J is TRBJ2-7 and V is TRBV2; TRBD1 matches at 8 bases. Germline CDR1 and CDR2: SNHLY and FYNNEI. This CDR3 spans 13 amino acids. Trimming took 7 bases from V and 2 from J; bases not matched to a gene: 4. The complete variable domain, with remaining parts taken from reference TRBV2 and TRBJ2-7, reads EPEVTQTPSHQVTQMGQEVILRCVPISNHLYFYWYRQILGQKVEFLVSFYNNEISEKSEIFDDQFSVERPDGSNFTLKIRSTKLEDSAMYFCASTGTGTYEQYFGPGTRLTVT.

There are a few counts of this clonotype. The gene calls are TRBV3-1 and TRBJ2-7; 7 bases agree with TRBD1. There are 16 residues in the CDR3. V was clipped by 0 bases and J by 0 bases; unmatched bases: 5. The germline CDR1 and CDR2 sequences are LGHDT and YNNKEL (reference sequence). As DNA, the CDR3 is TGTGCCAGCAGCCAAGATTCTCGGGACAGCTCCTACGAGCAGTACTTC. It codes for CASSQDSRDSSYEQYF.

The chain is built from TRBV12-3 or TRBV12-4 and TRBJ2-2; a possible D gene is TRBD2 (6 bases). The CDR3 length is 18 residues. Deletions cut 6 bases from V and 4 bases from J, with 24 bases between. CDR3 residues: CASSPVPGTAGSTGELFF. The CDR3 DNA follows: TGTGCCAGCAGCCCTGTGCCCGGGACGGCGGGGAGCACCGGGGAGCTGTTTTTT.

This clonotype was detected a few times. The V call is TRBV7-3, the J call TRBJ2-3; 10 nucleotides line up with TRBD2. V trimming: 3 bases; J trimming: 2 bases; junction bases outside the gene matches: 5. This CDR3 is built from 16 residues. Germline V gene data show CDR1 as SGHTA and CDR2 as FQGTGA. CDR3 amino acids: CASSFGAGGVTDTQYF. In nucleotides, the CDR3 is TGTGCCAGCAGCTTCGGAGCGGGGGGGGTCACAGATACGCAGTATTTT.

This chain uses TRBV27 with TRBJ2-7; D not certain. CDR3 length: 15 amino acids. The V end was cut by 6 bases, the J end by 0 bases, with 15 bases between. Germline assignment: CDR1 MNHEY and CDR2 SMNVEV (reference sequence). The DNA for the CDR3 is TGTGCCAGCAGCTCCCTCGGCAGGAGCTCCTACGAGCAGTACTTC. As protein: CASSSLGRSSYEQYF.

This clonotype was observed many times. V usage is TRBV6-1 and J usage is TRBJ2-5, with a possible D match to TRBD2 (6 bases). The germline gives CDR1 MNHNS, CDR2 SASEGT. V shed 6 bases and J shed 2 bases, with 16 bases lying between them. The CDR3 contains 15 residues. The chain's CDR3 is CASRVLGGGQETQYF. CDR3 in DNA: TGTGCCAGCAGAGTCCTAGGTGGGGGGCAAGAGACCCAGTACTTC.

The chain employs TRBV10-3 and TRBJ2-7, with TRBD2 identical over 7 bases. The V gene's germline CDR1 is ENHRY and CDR2 SYGVKD. The CDR3 length is 14 residues. V was pared by 7 bases and J by 0 bases, with 6 bases of the junction left unmatched. The CDR3 bases are TGTGCCATCACTAGCGGTAGTAGCTCCTACGAGCAGTACTTC. It specifies CAITSGSSSYEQYF.

V usage is TRBV4-1 and J usage is TRBJ2-7; 9 bases are shared with TRBD1. CDR1 and CDR2 (germline): MGHRA, YSYEKL. J gave up 2 bases and V 0 bases, and 5 bases lay outside the gene matches. This CDR3 is built from 16 residues. The CDR3 protein is CASSQDGTGITYEQYF. CDR3 bases: TGCGCCAGCAGCCAAGACGGGACAGGGATTACCTACGAGCAGTACTTC.

The CDR3 sequence is CASSLAGLAGRDTQYF. Here the CDR3 DNA reads TGTGCCAGCAGCTTAGCAGGACTAGCGGGTCGGGATACGCAGTATTTT. The V and J genes are TRBV7-9 and TRBJ2-3, with 11 bases aligning to TRBD2. Germline V gene sequence: CDR1 SEHNR, CDR2 FQNEAQ (reference sequence). The V segment lost 0 bases and the J segment 6 bases; nucleotides outside the gene matches: 5. The CDR3 consists of 16 residues.